This T cell receptor (beta chain) was found in a study of identical twins. CDR3 length: 14 residues. Germline CDR1 MGHRA, CDR2 YSYEKL. The sample holds many counts of this clonotype. The junction shows a germline mismatch at one end, possibly a read error. TCRdb analysed the 5' RACE reads with MiXCR anew, one entry per CDR3 protein. The data show some 1,600,000 distinct CDR3 sequences, under 35% seen once. Sequenced material: cord blood. This TCR was recovered from a newborn girl in good health. This sequence joins TRBV4-1 and TRBJ1-1; D call uncertain. The CDR3 bases are TGTGCCAGCAGCCCTGGACGGGGAAACACTGAAGCTTTCTTT. Residues: CASSPGRGNTEAFF.